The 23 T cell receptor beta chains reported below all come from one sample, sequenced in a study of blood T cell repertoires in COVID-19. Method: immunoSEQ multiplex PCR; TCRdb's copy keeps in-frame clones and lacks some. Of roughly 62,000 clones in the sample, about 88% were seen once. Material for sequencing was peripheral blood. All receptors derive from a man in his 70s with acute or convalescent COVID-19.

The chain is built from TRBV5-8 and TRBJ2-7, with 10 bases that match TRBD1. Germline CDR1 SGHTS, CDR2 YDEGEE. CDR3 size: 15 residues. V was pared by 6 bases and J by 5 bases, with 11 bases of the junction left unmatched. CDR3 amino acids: CASTFYRQGAHEQYF. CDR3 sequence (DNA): TGTGCCAGCACCTTTTACAGACAGGGGGCCCACGAGCAGTACTTC. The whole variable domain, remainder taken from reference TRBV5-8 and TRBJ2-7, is EAGVTQSPTHLIKTRGQQATLRCSPISGHTSVYWYQQALGLGLQFLLWYDEGEERNRGNFPPRFSGRQFPNYSSELNVNALELEDSALYLCASTFYRQGAHEQYFGPGTRLTVT.

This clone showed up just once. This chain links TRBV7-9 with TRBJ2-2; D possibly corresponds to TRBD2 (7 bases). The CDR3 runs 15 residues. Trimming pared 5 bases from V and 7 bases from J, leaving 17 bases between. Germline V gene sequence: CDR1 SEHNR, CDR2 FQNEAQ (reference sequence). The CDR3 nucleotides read TGTGCCAGCAGCCGGATTCGGGGGGCGCACGGGGAGCTGTTTTTT. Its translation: CASSRIRGAHGELFF.

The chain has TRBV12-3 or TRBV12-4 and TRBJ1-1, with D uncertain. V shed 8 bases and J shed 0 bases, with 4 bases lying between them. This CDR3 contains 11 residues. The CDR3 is CASLLNTEAFF. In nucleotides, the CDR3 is TGTGCCAGCCTCCTGAACACTGAAGCTTTCTTT.

The CDR3 reads CATSETSDTEAFF. The CDR3 DNA follows: TGTGCCACCAGTGAAACATCCGACACTGAAGCTTTCTTT. The V call is TRBV24-1, the J call TRBJ1-1; D ambiguous. Trimming stripped 4 bases from V and 3 bases from J, with 8 bases between. This CDR3 is built from 13 residues. CDR1 and CDR2 (germline): KGHDR, SFDVKD.

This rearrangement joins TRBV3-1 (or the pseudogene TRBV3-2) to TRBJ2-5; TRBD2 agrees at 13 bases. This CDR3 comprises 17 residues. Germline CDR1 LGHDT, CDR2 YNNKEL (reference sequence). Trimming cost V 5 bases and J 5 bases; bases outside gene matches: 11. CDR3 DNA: TGTGCCAGCAGCTTGCGGACTAGCGGGAGTAGGCGGGAGACCCAGTACTTC. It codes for CASSLRTSGSRRETQYF.

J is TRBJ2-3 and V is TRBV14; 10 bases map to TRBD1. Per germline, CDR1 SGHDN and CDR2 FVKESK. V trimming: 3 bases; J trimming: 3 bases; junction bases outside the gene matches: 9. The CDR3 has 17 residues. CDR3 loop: CASSHFRGTGATDTQYF. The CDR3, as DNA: TGTGCCAGCAGCCACTTCCGAGGGACAGGGGCAACAGATACGCAGTATTTT.

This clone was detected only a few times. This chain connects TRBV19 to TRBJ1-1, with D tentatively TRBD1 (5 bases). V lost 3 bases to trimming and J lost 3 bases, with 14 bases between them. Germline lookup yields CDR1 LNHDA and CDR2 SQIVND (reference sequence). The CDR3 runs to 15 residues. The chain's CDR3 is CASSILGREDTEAFF. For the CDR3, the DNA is TGTGCCAGTAGTATCCTGGGGCGAGAGGACACTGAAGCTTTCTTT.

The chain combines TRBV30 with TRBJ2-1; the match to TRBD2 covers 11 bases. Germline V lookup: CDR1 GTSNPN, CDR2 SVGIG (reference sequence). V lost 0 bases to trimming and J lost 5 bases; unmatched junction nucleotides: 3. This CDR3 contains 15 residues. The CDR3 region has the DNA TGTGCCTGGAGTGTACGACTAGCGGGAAACAATGAGCAGTTCTTC. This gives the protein CAWSVRLAGNNEQFF.

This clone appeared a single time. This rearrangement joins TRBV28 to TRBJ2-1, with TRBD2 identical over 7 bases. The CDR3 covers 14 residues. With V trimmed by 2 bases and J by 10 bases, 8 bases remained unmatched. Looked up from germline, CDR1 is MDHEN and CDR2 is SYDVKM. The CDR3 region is CASSLPSGYGEQFF. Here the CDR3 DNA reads TGTGCCAGCAGTTTACCTAGCGGCTACGGAGAGCAGTTCTTC.

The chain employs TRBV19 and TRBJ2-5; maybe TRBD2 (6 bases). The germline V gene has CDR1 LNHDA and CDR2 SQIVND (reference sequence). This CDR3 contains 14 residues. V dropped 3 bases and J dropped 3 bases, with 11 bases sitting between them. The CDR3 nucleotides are TGTGCCAGTAGTATGGTGGGGACTGAAGAGACCCAGTACTTC. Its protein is CASSMVGTEETQYF.

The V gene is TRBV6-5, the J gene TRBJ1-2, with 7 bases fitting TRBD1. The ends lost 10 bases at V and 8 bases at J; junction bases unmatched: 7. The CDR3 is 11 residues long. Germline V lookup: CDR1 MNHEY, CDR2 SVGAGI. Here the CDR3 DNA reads TGTGCCACAACGAGGGGGCTCGGCTACACCTTC. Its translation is CATTRGLGYTF.

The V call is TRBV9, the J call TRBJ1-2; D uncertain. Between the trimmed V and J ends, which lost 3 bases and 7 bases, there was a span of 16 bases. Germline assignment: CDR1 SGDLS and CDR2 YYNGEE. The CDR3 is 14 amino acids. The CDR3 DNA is TGTGCCAGCAGCGCGCCTCCGGGTTCGCGTGGCTACACCTTC. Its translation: CASSAPPGSRGYTF. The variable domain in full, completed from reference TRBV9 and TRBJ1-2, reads DSGVTQTPKHLITATGQRVTLRCSPRSGDLSVYWYQQSLDQGLQFLIQYYNGEERAKGNILERFSAQQFPDLHSELNLSSLELGDSALYFCASSAPPGSRGYTFGSGTRLTVV.

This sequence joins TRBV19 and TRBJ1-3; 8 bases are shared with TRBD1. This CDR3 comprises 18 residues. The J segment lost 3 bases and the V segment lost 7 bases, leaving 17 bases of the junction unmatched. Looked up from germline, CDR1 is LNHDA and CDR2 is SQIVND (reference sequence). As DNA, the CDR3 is TGTGCCAGTAACGGCGGCAGGGGGCCGTTATCGAGTGGAAACACCATATATTTT. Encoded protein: CASNGGRGPLSSGNTIYF.

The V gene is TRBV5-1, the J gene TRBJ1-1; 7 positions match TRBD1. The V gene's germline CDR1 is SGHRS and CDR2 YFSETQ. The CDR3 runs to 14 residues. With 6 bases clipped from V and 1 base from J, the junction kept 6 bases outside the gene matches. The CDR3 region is CASTRDSGNTEAFF. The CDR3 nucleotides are TGCGCCAGCACCCGGGACAGCGGGAACACTGAAGCTTTCTTT.

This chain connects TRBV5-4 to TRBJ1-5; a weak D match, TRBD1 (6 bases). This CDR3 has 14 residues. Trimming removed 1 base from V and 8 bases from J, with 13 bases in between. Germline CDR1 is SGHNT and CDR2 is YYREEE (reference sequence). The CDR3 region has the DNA TGTGCCAGCAGCTTGTCCGGGGGGCGGGAGCCCCAGCATTTT. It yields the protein CASSLSGGREPQHF. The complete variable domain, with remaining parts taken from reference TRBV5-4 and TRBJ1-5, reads ETGVTQSPTHLIKTRGQQVTLRCSSQSGHNTVSWYQQALGQGPQFIFQYYREEENGRGNFPPRFSGLQFPNYSSELNVNALELDDSALYLCASSLSGGREPQHFGDGTRLSIL.

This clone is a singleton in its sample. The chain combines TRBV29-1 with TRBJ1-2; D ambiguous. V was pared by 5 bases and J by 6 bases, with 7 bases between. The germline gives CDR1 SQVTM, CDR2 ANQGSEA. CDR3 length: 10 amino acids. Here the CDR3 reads CSVNEDGYTF. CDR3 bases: TGCAGCGTTAACGAGGATGGCTACACCTTC.

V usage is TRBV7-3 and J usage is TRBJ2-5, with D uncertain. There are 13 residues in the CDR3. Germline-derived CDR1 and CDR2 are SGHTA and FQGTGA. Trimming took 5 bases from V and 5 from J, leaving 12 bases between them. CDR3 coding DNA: TGTGCCAGCAGCCCTAACAGTCGGGAGACCCAGTACTTC. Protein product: CASSPNSRETQYF. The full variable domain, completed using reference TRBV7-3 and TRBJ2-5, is GAGVSQTPSNKVTEKGKYVELRCDPISGHTALYWYRQSLGQGPEFLIYFQGTGAADDSGLPNDRFFAVRPEGSVSTLKIQRTERGDSAVYLCASSPNSRETQYFGPGTRLLVL.

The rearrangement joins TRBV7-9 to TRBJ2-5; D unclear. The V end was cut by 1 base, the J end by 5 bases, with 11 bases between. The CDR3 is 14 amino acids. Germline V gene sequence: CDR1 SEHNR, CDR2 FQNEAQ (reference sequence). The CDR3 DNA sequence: TGTGCCAGCAGCTTAGTTTGGAGCGTGGAGACCCAGTACTTC. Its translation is CASSLVWSVETQYF.

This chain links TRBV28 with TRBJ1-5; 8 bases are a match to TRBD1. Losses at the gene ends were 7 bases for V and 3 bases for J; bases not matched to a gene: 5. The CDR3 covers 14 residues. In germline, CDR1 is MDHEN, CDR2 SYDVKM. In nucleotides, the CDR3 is TGTGCCAGCACCCGGACAGGGAACAATCAGCCCCAGCATTTT. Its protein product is CASTRTGNNQPQHF.

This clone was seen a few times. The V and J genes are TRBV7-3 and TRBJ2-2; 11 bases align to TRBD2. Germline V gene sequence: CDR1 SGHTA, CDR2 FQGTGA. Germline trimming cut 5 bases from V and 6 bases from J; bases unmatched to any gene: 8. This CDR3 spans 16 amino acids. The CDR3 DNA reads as TGTGCCAGCAGCCAATCTTGGGGACTAGCGGCCGGGGAGCTGTTTTTT. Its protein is CASSQSWGLAAGELFF.

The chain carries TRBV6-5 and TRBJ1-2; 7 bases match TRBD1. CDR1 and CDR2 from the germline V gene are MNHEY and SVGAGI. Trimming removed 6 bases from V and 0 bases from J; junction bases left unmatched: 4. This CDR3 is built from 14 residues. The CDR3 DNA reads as TGTGCCAGCAGCATACAGGGGACTAACTATGGCTACACCTTC. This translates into CASSIQGTNYGYTF.

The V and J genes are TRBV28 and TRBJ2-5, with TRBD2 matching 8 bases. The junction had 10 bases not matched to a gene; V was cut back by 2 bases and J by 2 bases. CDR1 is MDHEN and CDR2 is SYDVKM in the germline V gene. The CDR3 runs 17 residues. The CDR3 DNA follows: TGTGCCAGCAGTTTAGGTGGCACTAGCGGAATGCAAGAGACCCAGTACTTC. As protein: CASSLGGTSGMQETQYF.

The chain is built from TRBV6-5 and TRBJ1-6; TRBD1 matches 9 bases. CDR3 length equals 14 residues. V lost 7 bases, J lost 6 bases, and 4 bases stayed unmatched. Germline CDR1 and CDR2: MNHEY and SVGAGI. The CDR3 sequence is CASTRGQGNSPLHF. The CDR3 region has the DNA TGTGCCAGCACTCGGGGACAGGGTAATTCACCCCTCCACTTT.